This TCR beta chain was sequenced during a study of blood T cell repertoires in COVID-19. Study information: The United States, Italy and Spain provided the acute and convalescent COVID-19 samples. T cells, B-cell-depleted T cells, or PBMCs supplied cDNA or gDNA.

In the source study's methods: Using reference gene primer amplification, nucleated cell counts were estimated. Sequenced by immunoSEQ multiplex PCR; TCRdb stores in-frame clones only, minus some. The DNA was the basis for D and trimming; V, J and clone size are from that table. The repertoire holds 70,000 to 95,000 clones, with over 90% as singletons. V lost 7 bases, J lost 7 bases, and 10 bases stayed unmatched. This CDR3 region has 15 residues. CDR1 and CDR2 (germline): MDHEN, SYDVKM. The origin of this receptor is a human donor with active COVID-19. The donor label of this sample is uncertain. The chain employs TRBV28 and TRBJ1-5, with 10 bases that match TRBD1. What was sequenced was peripheral blood. The DNA of the CDR3 is TGTGCCAGCATCTCCCCGGGACAGGGGATCCAGCCCCAGCATTTT. It yields the protein CASISPGQGIQPQHF. Drawing the rest from reference TRBV28 and TRBJ1-5, the complete variable domain is DVKVTQSSRYLVKRTGEKVFLECVQDMDHENMFWYRQDPGLGLRLIYFSYDVKMKEKGDIPEGYSVSREKKERFSLILESASTNQTSMYLCASISPGQGIQPQHFGDGTRLSIL.